The 28 T cell receptor beta chains listed next were all sequenced from one sample in a study of blood T cell repertoires in COVID-19. Sequenced by immunoSEQ multiplex PCR; TCRdb stores in-frame clones only, minus some. Here the sample spans 35,000 to 50,000 clones, roughly 84% being singletons. Sequencing was done on a sample of peripheral blood. The receptors stem from a woman in her sixties or seventies in a cohort sampled during active COVID-19.

This CDR3 is CASSDLLTGGPSEQFF. In DNA form, the CDR3 reads TGTGCCAGCAGTGACCTTTTGACGGGAGGGCCAAGTGAGCAGTTCTTC. The J gene is TRBJ2-1, the V gene TRBV6-1, with 8 nucleotides matching TRBD2. J was trimmed by 9 bases and V by 3 bases; bases with no gene match: 13. In germline, CDR1 is MNHNS, CDR2 SASEGT. The CDR3 loop spans 16 amino acids.

The rearrangement uses TRBV19 and TRBJ1-2; possible D gene TRBD1, 5 bases. The CDR3 is 15 residues long. Trimming took 0 bases from V and 8 from J, leaving 16 bases between them. Germline V gives CDR1 LNHDA, CDR2 SQIVND (reference sequence). CDR3 sequence (DNA): TGTGCCAGTAGTATAGAGCGCGGGGCGGGGATCGGCTACACCTTC. Its protein product is CASSIERGAGIGYTF. The full variable domain, with the rest looked up from reference TRBV19 and TRBJ1-2, is DGGITQSPKYLFRKEGQNVTLSCEQNLNHDAMYWYRQDPGQGLRLIYYSQIVNDFQKGDIAEGYSVSREKKESFPLTVTSAQKNPTAFYLCASSIERGAGIGYTFGSGTRLTVV.

This clone was observed a single time. This chain links TRBV18 with TRBJ1-6, with a possible D match to TRBD1 (6 bases). V shed 2 bases and J shed 5 bases, with 7 bases lying between them. The CDR3 extends over 14 amino acids. Germline-derived CDR1 and CDR2 are KGHSH and LQKENI. CDR3 coding DNA: TGTGCCAGCTCACCAGGACAGAATAATTCACCCCTCCACTTT. It encodes CASSPGQNNSPLHF.

This clone was detected once. The V and J genes are TRBV12-3 or TRBV12-4 and TRBJ1-6; D gene ambiguous. V shed 5 bases and J shed 8 bases, with 10 bases lying between them. The CDR3 length is 13 residues. CDR3 protein: CASSRTHDSPLHF. In DNA, the CDR3 is TGTGCCAGCAGTAGGACTCATGATTCACCCCTCCACTTT.

The chain combines TRBV6-6 with TRBJ2-1, with TRBD2 identical over 7 bases. Trimming removed 2 bases from V and 7 bases from J; junction bases left unmatched: 11. Germline V lookup: CDR1 MNHNY, CDR2 SVGAGI (reference sequence). The CDR3 has 16 residues. CDR3 in amino acids: CASSYPSAPGRNEQFF. Written as DNA, the CDR3 is TGTGCCAGCAGTTACCCTAGCGCCCCCGGGAGGAATGAGCAGTTCTTC.

The chain joins TRBV6-5 to TRBJ1-2; D gene unclear. Trimming removed 2 bases from V and 6 bases from J, with 13 bases in between. Germline V gene data show CDR1 as MNHEY and CDR2 as SVGAGI. The CDR3 runs 14 residues. Written as DNA, the CDR3 is TGTGCCAGCAGTTACGCGGGAGGAGGCGATGGCTACACCTTC. This codes for CASSYAGGGDGYTF.

The chain employs TRBV29-1 and TRBJ2-5, with D maybe TRBD2 (7 bases). Trimming took 6 bases from V and 5 from J, leaving 13 bases between them. The CDR3 totals 12 residues. Germline lookup yields CDR1 SQVTM and CDR2 ANQGSEA. CDR3 amino acids: CSVRGGGETQYF. The CDR3 nucleotides are TGCAGCGTGAGGGGGGGTGGCGAGACCCAGTACTTC. The entire variable domain, with the rest obtained from reference TRBV29-1 and TRBJ2-5, is as follows: SAVISQKPSRDICQRGTSLTIQCQVDSQVTMMFWYRQQPGQSLTLIATANQGSEATYESGFVIDKFPISRPNLTFSTLTVSNMSPEDSSIYLCSVRGGGETQYFGPGTRLLVL.

A single count supports this clone. J is TRBJ1-1 and V is TRBV28; D not resolved. V was pared by 7 bases and J by 8 bases, with 8 bases between. Germline CDR1 is MDHEN and CDR2 is SYDVKM. The CDR3 loop spans 10 amino acids. The CDR3 sequence is CASTSQEAFF. CDR3 in DNA: TGTGCCAGCACGAGCCAAGAAGCTTTCTTT.

This clone was picked up one time. This chain uses TRBV5-1 with TRBJ2-2; 9 nucleotides align to TRBD1. Losses at the gene ends were 4 bases for V and 0 bases for J; bases not matched to a gene: 4. Germline-derived CDR1 and CDR2 are SGHRS and YFSETQ. The CDR3 sequence is 16 residues long. The CDR3 sequence: CASSPRDRANTGELFF. DNA of the CDR3: TGCGCCAGCAGCCCTAGGGACAGGGCGAACACCGGGGAGCTGTTTTTT.

The chain has TRBV3-1 (or the pseudogene TRBV3-2) and TRBJ2-1; 7 bases are a match to TRBD2. Germline-derived CDR1 and CDR2 are LGHDT and YNNKEL (reference sequence). The CDR3 runs 17 residues. The trim removed 0 bases at V and 0 bases at J, leaving 5 bases unmatched. CDR3 DNA sequence: TGTGCCAGCAGCCAAGATCCTAGCGGTTGCTCCTACAATGAGCAGTTCTTC. This encodes CASSQDPSGCSYNEQFF.

The chain recombines TRBV3-1 (or the pseudogene TRBV3-2) with TRBJ2-2; no firm D call. The length of the CDR3 is 12 residues. V lost 2 bases and J 5 bases, leaving 3 bases between the germline ends. CDR1 and CDR2 from the germline V gene are LGHDT and YNNKEL (reference sequence). CDR3 sequence (DNA): TGTGCCAGCAGCCAATCAACCGGGGAGCTGTTTTTT. This translates into CASSQSTGELFF.

This chain connects TRBV7-9 to TRBJ2-7; TRBD2 matches 7 bases. This CDR3 has 16 amino acids. Looked up from germline, CDR1 is SEHNR and CDR2 is FQNEAQ (reference sequence). V lost 0 bases to trimming and J lost 0 bases; unmatched junction nucleotides: 5. CDR3 in amino acids: CASSLALGGNSYEQYF. DNA of the CDR3: TGTGCCAGCAGCTTAGCGTTGGGAGGGAACTCCTACGAGCAGTACTTC.

The V call is TRBV27, the J call TRBJ1-1, with D uncertain. The V end lost 5 bases, the J end lost 1 base, and 14 bases lay between the germline ends. This CDR3 comprises 15 residues. Germline loops: CDR1 MNHEY, CDR2 SMNVEV (reference sequence). The CDR3 reads CASSAIMRRNTEAFF. DNA of the CDR3: TGTGCCAGCAGTGCGATCATGAGGAGGAACACTGAAGCTTTCTTT.

V usage is TRBV18 and J usage is TRBJ1-5; D remains unclear. Trimming removed 2 bases from V and 3 bases from J, with 8 bases in between. CDR1 is KGHSH, CDR2 LQKENI, per germline. CDR3 length: 14 residues. The CDR3 region has the DNA TGTGCCAGCTCACCAGGGCAGACCAATCAGCCCCAGCATTTT. This gives the protein CASSPGQTNQPQHF. The full variable domain, completed using reference TRBV18 and TRBJ1-5, is NAGVMQNPRHLVRRRGQEARLRCSPMKGHSHVYWYRQLPEEGLKFMVYLQKENIIDESGMPKERFSAEFPKEGPSILRIQQVVRGDSAAYFCASSPGQTNQPQHFGDGTRLSIL.

The chain has TRBV28 and TRBJ1-4; 9 bases are a match to TRBD1. With 5 bases clipped from V and 7 bases from J, the junction kept 11 bases outside the gene matches. Germline V gene lookup returns CDR1 MDHEN and CDR2 SYDVKM. The CDR3 runs 16 residues. The CDR3 region is CASSPGTGLSTEKLFF. The CDR3 DNA reads TGTGCCAGCAGTCCAGGGACAGGGCTCTCGACTGAAAAACTGTTTTTT.

This chain uses TRBV24-1 with TRBJ1-2; 7 bases map to TRBD1. Germline assignment: CDR1 KGHDR and CDR2 SFDVKD. The CDR3 loop spans 14 amino acids. V lost 5 bases and J lost 2; bases outside the gene matches: 4. The chain's CDR3 is CATSGRQGNYGYTF. As DNA, the CDR3 is TGTGCCACCAGTGGGAGACAGGGCAACTATGGCTACACCTTC.

This chain uses TRBV7-9 with TRBJ2-1; the D is unclear. CDR1 is SEHNR, CDR2 FQNEAQ, per germline (reference sequence). The CDR3 contains 12 residues. V lost 2 bases to trimming and J lost 14 bases, with 13 bases between them. In nucleotides, the CDR3 is TGTGCCAGCAGCTTATATCGAACCTCGGAGTTCTTC. This codes for CASSLYRTSEFF.

The chain links TRBV11-1 to TRBJ2-1, with 7 bases lining up with TRBD2. V trimming: 3 bases; J trimming: 8 bases; junction bases outside the gene matches: 10. The germline CDR1 and CDR2 sequences are SGHAT and FQDESV (reference sequence). The CDR3 has 15 residues. The CDR3 loop reads CASSFSAGEYDEQFF. The CDR3 region has the DNA TGTGCCAGCAGCTTTTCGGCGGGAGAGTATGATGAGCAGTTCTTC. The full variable domain, completed using reference TRBV11-1 and TRBJ2-1, is EAEVAQSPRYKITEKSQAVAFWCDPISGHATLYWYRQILGQGPELLVQFQDESVVDDSQLPKDRFSAERLKGVDSTLKIQPAELGDSAMYLCASSFSAGEYDEQFFGPGTRLTVL.

This rearrangement joins TRBV5-6 to TRBJ2-3; D is possibly TRBD1 (5 bases). Trimming left V 4 bases short and J 4 bases short, with 22 bases between. CDR1 SGHDT and CDR2 YYEEEE come from the germline V gene. The CDR3 length is 17 residues. The CDR3 spells CASSHPARIQGADTQYF. Written as DNA, the CDR3 is TGTGCCAGCAGCCACCCGGCGAGGATCCAGGGCGCAGATACGCAGTATTTT. The whole variable domain, remainder taken from reference TRBV5-6 and TRBJ2-3, is DAGVTQSPTHLIKTRGQQVTLRCSPKSGHDTVSWYQQALGQGPQFIFQYYEEEERQRGNFPDRFSGHQFPNYSSELNVNALLLGDSALYLCASSHPARIQGADTQYFGPGTRLTVL.

The V gene is TRBV27, the J gene TRBJ1-2, with a weak D call TRBD1 (6 bases). Trimming cost V 3 bases and J 10 bases, with 15 bases left between them. Germline loops: CDR1 MNHEY, CDR2 SMNVEV (reference sequence). The CDR3 consists of 13 residues. The CDR3 sequence is CASSFRGGGSYTF. The CDR3 DNA sequence: TGTGCCAGCAGTTTCCGCGGGGGCGGATCCTACACCTTC.

This rearrangement joins TRBV28 to TRBJ2-3; D may be TRBD2 (6 bases). This CDR3 contains 16 residues. Trimming shortened V by 1 base and J by 1 base, and 12 bases separated the two germline ends. CDR1 and CDR2 from the germline V gene are MDHEN and SYDVKM. The CDR3 coding sequence is TGTGCCAGCAGTTTATTGTCGGTAGCGGGCACAGATACGCAGTATTTT. It encodes CASSLLSVAGTDTQYF.

The V call is TRBV6-5, the J call TRBJ2-3; 7 bases agree with TRBD2. Losses at the gene ends were 10 bases for V and 4 bases for J; bases not matched to a gene: 11. The germline gives CDR1 MNHEY, CDR2 SVGAGI. The CDR3 has 14 residues. The CDR3 reads CATRLGRGPDTQYF. Written as DNA, the CDR3 is TGTGCCACCAGACTAGGGAGGGGCCCAGATACGCAGTATTTT.

The rearrangement uses TRBV19 and TRBJ1-5; a weak D match, TRBD1 (6 bases). The V gene's germline CDR1 is LNHDA and CDR2 SQIVND (reference sequence). Trimming removed 7 bases at V and 2 bases at J, with 21 bases between. The CDR3 length is 17 residues. The CDR3 region is CASKAISSGDGNQPQHF. The CDR3 nucleotides are TGTGCCAGTAAGGCGATATCCTCAGGGGATGGCAATCAGCCCCAGCATTTT. Combining the CDR3 with reference TRBV19 and TRBJ1-5 gives the whole variable domain DGGITQSPKYLFRKEGQNVTLSCEQNLNHDAMYWYRQDPGQGLRLIYYSQIVNDFQKGDIAEGYSVSREKKESFPLTVTSAQKNPTAFYLCASKAISSGDGNQPQHFGDGTRLSIL.

The chain recombines TRBV21-1 with TRBJ2-3; TRBD2, the table's D call, was not compared with the DNA. TRBV21-1 is flagged as a pseudogene. The CDR3 has 17 residues. The CDR3 loop reads CASSTPGLPESTDTQYF. The CDR3 DNA follows: TGTGCCAGCAGCACCCCAGGACTACCCGAAAGCACAGATACGCAGTATTTT.

This clone was seen a few times. The chain is built from TRBV29-1 and TRBJ1-2; 7 bases line up with TRBD1. Germline trimming cut 0 bases from V and 8 bases from J; bases unmatched to any gene: 6. This CDR3 contains 13 residues. CDR1 and CDR2 (germline): SQVTM, ANQGSEA. The DNA of the CDR3 is TGCAGCGTTGAAGATCTTCGACAGGGCGGCTACACCTTC. Amino acid sequence: CSVEDLRQGGYTF.

This clone was seen a handful of times. The chain uses TRBV4-1 and TRBJ2-7; 7 positions agree with TRBD2. This CDR3 has 15 residues. Germline V gene lookup returns CDR1 MGHRA and CDR2 YSYEKL. With 0 bases clipped from V and 3 bases from J, the junction kept 5 bases outside the gene matches. The CDR3 sequence: CASSQETSSDYEQYF. DNA for the CDR3: TGCGCCAGCAGCCAAGAGACTAGCTCAGACTACGAGCAGTACTTC.

This clone was seen just once. This chain joins TRBV6-5 and TRBJ2-7; a possible D gene is TRBD2 (5 bases). Germline V CDR1 and CDR2: MNHEY, SVGAGI. The CDR3 sequence is 11 residues long. Trimming shortened V by 8 bases and J by 5 bases, and 10 bases separated the two germline ends. This CDR3 is CASGRIDEQYF. The CDR3 region has the DNA TGTGCCAGCGGGAGAATCGACGAGCAGTACTTC.

V and J are TRBV6-5 and TRBJ1-1, with D hard to call. Germline lookup yields CDR1 MNHEY and CDR2 SVGAGI. CDR3 length equals 15 residues. V dropped 6 bases and J dropped 5 bases, with 19 bases sitting between them. Here the CDR3 reads CASSLRAGGYTEAFF. The CDR3 DNA follows: TGTGCCAGCAGCCTCCGGGCCGGAGGGTATACTGAAGCTTTCTTT.